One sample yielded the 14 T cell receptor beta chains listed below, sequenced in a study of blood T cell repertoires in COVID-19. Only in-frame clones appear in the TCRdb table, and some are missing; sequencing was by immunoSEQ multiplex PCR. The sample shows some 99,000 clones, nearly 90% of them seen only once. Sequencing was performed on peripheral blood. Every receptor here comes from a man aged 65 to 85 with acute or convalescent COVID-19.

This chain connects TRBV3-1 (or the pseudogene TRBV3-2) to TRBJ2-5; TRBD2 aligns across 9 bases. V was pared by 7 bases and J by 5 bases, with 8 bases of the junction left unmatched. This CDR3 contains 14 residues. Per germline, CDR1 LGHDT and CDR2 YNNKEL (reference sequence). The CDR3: CASNVRGGRETQYF. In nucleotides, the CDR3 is TGTGCCAGCAATGTGCGGGGGGGAAGGGAGACCCAGTACTTC.

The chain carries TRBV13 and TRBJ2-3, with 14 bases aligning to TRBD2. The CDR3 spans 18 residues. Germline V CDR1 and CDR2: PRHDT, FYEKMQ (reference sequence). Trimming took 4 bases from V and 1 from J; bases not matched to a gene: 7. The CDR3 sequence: CASSSKTSGGVGTDTQYF. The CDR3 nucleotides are TGTGCCAGCAGCTCAAAGACTAGCGGGGGGGTAGGCACAGATACGCAGTATTTT.

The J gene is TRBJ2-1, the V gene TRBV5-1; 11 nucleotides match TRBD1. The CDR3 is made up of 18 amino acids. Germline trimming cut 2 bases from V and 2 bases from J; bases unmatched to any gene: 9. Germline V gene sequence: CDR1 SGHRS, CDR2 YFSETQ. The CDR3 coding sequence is TGCGCCAGCAGCTTTGGACAGGGGGCGAGCGCAGCCTACAATGAGCAGTTCTTC. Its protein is CASSFGQGASAAYNEQFF. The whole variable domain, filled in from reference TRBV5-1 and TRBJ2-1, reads KAGVTQTPRYLIKTRGQQVTLSCSPISGHRSVSWYQQTPGQGLQFLFEYFSETQRNKGNFPGRFSGRQFSNSRSEMNVSTLELGDSALYLCASSFGQGASAAYNEQFFGPGTRLTVL.

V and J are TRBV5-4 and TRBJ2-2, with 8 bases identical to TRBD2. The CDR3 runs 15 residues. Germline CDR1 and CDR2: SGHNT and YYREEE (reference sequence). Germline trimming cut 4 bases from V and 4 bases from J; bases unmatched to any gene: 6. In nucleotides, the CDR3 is TGTGCCAGCAGCGACACCGGGACTAGCACCGGGGAGCTGTTTTTT. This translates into CASSDTGTSTGELFF.

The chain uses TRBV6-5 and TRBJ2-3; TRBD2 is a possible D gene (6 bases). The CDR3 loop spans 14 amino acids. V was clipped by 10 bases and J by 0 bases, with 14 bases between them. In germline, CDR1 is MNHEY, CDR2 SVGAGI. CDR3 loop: CAILRGLSTDTQYF. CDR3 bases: TGTGCCATCCTGAGGGGACTTAGCACAGATACGCAGTATTTT.

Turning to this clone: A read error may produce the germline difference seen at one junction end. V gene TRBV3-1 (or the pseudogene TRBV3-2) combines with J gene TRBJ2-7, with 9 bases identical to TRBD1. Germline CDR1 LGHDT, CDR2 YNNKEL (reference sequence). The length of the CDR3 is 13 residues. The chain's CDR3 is CASSTNRGPATFF. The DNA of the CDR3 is TGTGCCAGCAGCACCAACAGGGGGCCAGCCACTTTCTTC.

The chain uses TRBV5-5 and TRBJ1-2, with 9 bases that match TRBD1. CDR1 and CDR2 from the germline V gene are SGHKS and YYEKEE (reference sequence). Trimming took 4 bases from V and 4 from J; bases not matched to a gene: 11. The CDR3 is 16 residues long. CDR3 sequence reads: CASSQGQGTQAYGYTF. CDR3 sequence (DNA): TGTGCCAGCAGCCAAGGACAGGGGACCCAGGCCTATGGCTACACCTTC.

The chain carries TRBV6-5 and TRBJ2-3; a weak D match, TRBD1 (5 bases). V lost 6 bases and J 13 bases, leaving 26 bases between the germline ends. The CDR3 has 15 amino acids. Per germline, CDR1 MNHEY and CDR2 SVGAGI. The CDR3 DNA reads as TGTGCCAGCAGCTATTATAAGGGGTTTACGCATGCGGAGTATTTT. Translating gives CASSYYKGFTHAEYF.

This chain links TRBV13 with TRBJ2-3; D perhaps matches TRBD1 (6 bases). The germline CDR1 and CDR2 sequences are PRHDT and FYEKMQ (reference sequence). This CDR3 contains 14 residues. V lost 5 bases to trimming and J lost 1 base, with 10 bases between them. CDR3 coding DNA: TGTGCCAGCAGCCCATGGGGGCGCACAGATACGCAGTATTTT. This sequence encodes CASSPWGRTDTQYF.

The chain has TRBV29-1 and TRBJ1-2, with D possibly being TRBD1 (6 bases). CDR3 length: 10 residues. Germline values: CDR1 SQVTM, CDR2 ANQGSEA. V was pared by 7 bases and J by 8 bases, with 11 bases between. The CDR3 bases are TGCAGCGCGGACAGCGGGGGCTACACCTTC. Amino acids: CSADSGGYTF.

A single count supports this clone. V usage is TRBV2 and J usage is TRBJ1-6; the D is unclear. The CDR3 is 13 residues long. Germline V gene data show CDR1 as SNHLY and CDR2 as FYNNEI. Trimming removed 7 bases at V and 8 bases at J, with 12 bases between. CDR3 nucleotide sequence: TGTGCCAGCATCCAGGCTCGGCATTCACCCCTCCACTTT. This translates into CASIQARHSPLHF.

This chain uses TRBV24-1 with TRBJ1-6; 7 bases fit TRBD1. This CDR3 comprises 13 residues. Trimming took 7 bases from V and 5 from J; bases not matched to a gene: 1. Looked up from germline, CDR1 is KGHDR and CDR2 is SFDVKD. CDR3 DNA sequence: TGTGCCACCAGAGACAGGGATAATTCACCCCTCCACTTT. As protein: CATRDRDNSPLHF.

CDR3 DNA: TGTGCCAGCAGTCCGTGGACAGGCGTTAATTCACCCCTCCACTTT. Amino acid sequence: CASSPWTGVNSPLHF. V usage is TRBV28 and J usage is TRBJ1-6, with TRBD1 matching over 7 bases. Per germline, CDR1 MDHEN and CDR2 SYDVKM. There are 15 residues in the CDR3. V was clipped by 5 bases and J by 6 bases; unmatched bases: 7. Filled out from reference TRBV28 and TRBJ1-6, the complete variable domain reads DVKVTQSSRYLVKRTGEKVFLECVQDMDHENMFWYRQDPGLGLRLIYFSYDVKMKEKGDIPEGYSVSREKKERFSLILESASTNQTSMYLCASSPWTGVNSPLHFGNGTRLTVT.

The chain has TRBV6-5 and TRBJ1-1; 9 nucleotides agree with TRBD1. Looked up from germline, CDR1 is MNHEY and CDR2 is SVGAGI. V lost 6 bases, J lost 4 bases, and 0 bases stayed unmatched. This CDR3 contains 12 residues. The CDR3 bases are TGTGCCAGCAGGACAGGGGGCACTGAAGCTTTCTTT. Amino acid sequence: CASRTGGTEAFF.